Sequencing of this TCR beta chain was carried out in a study of T cells after yellow fever vaccination. Study-wide results and caveats: Most primary-vaccination clones reappeared after the booster (about 97% CD4, about 90% CD8).

The ends lost 0 bases at V and 15 bases at J; junction bases unmatched: 11. Germline V gene data show CDR1 as MNHEY and CDR2 as SVGAGI. The CDR3 totals 15 residues. They built TCR cDNA with 5'RACE template switching, a step that put in a universal primer site and UMIs. From the 5' RACE reads, TCRdb called clonotypes with MiXCR, one entry per CDR3 protein. The sample holds some 340,000 distinct CDR3 sequences, over 8.5% seen once. In this sample, this clonotype turned up a few times. Antigen: not known. Material: CD4+ T cells sorted from PBMCs, obtained 45 days after the yellow fever booster vaccination. The sequence derives from a man in his late teens or twenties who received the YFV17D yellow fever vaccine. The rearrangement links TRBV6-5 to TRBJ2-1; TRBD2 agrees at 10 bases. The CDR3 is CASSYSIAGGPTLFF. The CDR3 DNA reads as TGTGCCAGCAGTTACTCGATAGCGGGGGGCCCTACATTGTTCTTC.